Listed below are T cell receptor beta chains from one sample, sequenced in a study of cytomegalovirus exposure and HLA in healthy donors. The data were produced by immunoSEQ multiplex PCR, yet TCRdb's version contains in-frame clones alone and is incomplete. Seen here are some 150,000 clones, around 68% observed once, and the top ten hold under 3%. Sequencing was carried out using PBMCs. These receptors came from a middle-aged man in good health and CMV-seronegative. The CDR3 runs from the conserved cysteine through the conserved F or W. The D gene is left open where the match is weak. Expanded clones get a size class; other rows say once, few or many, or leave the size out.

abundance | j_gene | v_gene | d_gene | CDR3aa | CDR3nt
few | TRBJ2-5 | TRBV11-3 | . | CASSLGGFGQTQYF | TGTGCCAGCAGCTTAGGCGGGTTCGGGCAGACCCAGTACTTC
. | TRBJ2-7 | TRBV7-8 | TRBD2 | CASSSLRLAGHYEQYF | TGTGCCAGCAGCTCCCTACGACTAGCGGGACACTACGAGCAGTACTTC
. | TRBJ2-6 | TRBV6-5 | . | CASSYGRTSGANVLTF | TGTGCCAGCAGTTACGGAAGGACTTCTGGGGCCAACGTCCTGACTTTC
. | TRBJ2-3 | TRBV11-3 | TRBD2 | CASSPGTKNTDTQYF | TGTGCCAGCAGCCCCGGGACTAAGAACACAGATACGCAGTATTTT
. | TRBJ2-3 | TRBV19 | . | CASSSELLSSPDTQYF | TGTGCCAGTAGTTCCGAACTATTGTCGTCGCCAGATACGCAGTATTTT
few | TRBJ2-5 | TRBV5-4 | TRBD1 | CASSPGQIDPETQYF | TGTGCCAGCAGCCCGGGACAGATAGACCCAGAGACCCAGTACTTC
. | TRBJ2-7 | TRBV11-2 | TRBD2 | CASSLDLSGGIYEQYF | TGTGCCAGCAGCTTAGATCTTAGCGGGGGGATCTACGAGCAGTACTTC
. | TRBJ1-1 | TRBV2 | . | CASSVYRVGTEAFF | TGTGCCAGCAGTGTTTACAGGGTTGGGACTGAAGCTTTCTTT
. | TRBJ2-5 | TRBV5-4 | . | CASSGRSQTQYF | TGTGCCAGCAGCGGTAGGAGCCAGACCCAGTACTTC
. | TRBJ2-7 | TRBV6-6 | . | CASSDTGTSSYEQYF | TGTGCCAGCAGTGACACAGGGACGAGCTCCTACGAGCAGTACTTC
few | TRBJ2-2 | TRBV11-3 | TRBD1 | CASSLGTVGTGELFF | TGTGCCAGCAGCCTGGGGACAGTTGGCACCGGGGAGCTGTTTTTT
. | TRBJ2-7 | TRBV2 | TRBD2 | CATTGGSGIGYEQYF | TGTGCCACAACGGGGGGGTCGGGGATCGGGTACGAGCAGTACTTC
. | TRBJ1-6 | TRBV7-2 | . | CASSLGQIYNSPLHF | TGTGCCAGCAGCTTAGGGCAAATCTATAATTCACCCCTCCACTTT
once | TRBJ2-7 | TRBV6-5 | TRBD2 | CASSRGLAEDYEQYF | TGTGCCAGCAGCCGAGGACTAGCGGAGGACTACGAGCAGTACTTC
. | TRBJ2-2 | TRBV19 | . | CASSPRTVGELFF | TGTGCCAGTAGTCCTCGGACAGTCGGGGAGCTGTTTTTT
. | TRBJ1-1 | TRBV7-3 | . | CASSSQGFGTEAFF | TGTGCCAGCAGCTCCCAGGGTTTCGGCACTGAAGCTTTCTTT
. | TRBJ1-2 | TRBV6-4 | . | CASSSGPNYGYTF | TGTGCCAGCAGTTCAGGCCCTAACTATGGCTACACCTTC